This T cell receptor (beta chain) is from a study of lymphopenia after photon versus proton radiotherapy. Study-wide results and limits: Post-nadir diversity loss with photons came from oligoclonal expansion, particularly CD8+ Temra cells. Survival link was tested only in deceased patients; proton benefit remains a possibility. Photon-treated patients lost naive T cells and TCR diversity; proton-treated stayed stable. Post-nadir TCR diversity decline inversely tracked overall survival among those who died.

As for this clone: Its cognate antigen is unknown.

The data were produced by immunoSEQ multiplex PCR, yet TCRdb's version contains in-frame clones alone and is incomplete. The sample lists about 26,000 clones, about 92% occurring once. Sample: peripheral blood, taken from a patient treated with photon-based radiotherapy. The source of this sequence is a woman between 45 and 65 years old with cholangiocarcinoma.

The CDR3 loop is CASSFLGTEAFF. The CDR3 nucleotides are TGTGCCAGCAGCTTCTTGGGAACTGAAGCTTTCTTT. V and J are TRBV11-2 and TRBJ1-1; D is uncertain. The V end was cut by 3 bases, the J end by 5 bases, with 7 bases between. Looked up from germline, CDR1 is SGHAT and CDR2 is FQNNGV. CDR3 length: 12 residues. Full variable domain (outside the CDR3, taken from reference TRBV11-2 and TRBJ1-1): EAGVAQSPRYKIIEKRQSVAFWCNPISGHATLYWYQQILGQGPKLLIQFQNNGVVDDSQLPKDRFSAERLKGVDSTLKIQPAKLEDSAVYLCASSFLGTEAFFGQGTRLTVV.